This entry concerns a single T cell receptor (beta chain). Antigen unknown. CDR3 length: 15 residues. V gave up 0 bases and J gave up 0 bases, with 9 bases separating them. Germline V gene data show CDR1 as SGHRS and CDR2 as YFSETQ. The data originate from a study of T cells in Graves' hyperthyroidism and ophthalmopathy. Exclusions: uncontrolled infection, other autoimmune disease, pregnancy, lactation. Diagnosis rested on symptoms, serum thyroxine and TRAb, thyroid ultrasound, and orbital computed tomography. Amplification of TCR beta CDR3 regions used RNA as the template. TCR CDR3 underwent first-round RT-PCR with the HTBI primer set. In TCRdb, the multiplex PCR reads were re-called with MiXCR into one record per CDR3 protein. The data show over 650,000 distinct CDR3 sequences, nearly 45% seen once. General study points: Before onset, ophthalmopathy was predicted by the model a median roughly 6.8 months earlier. Expanded thyroid clonotypes (above 0.001) were mostly also found in blood.

J is TRBJ1-1 and V is TRBV5-1; D possibly corresponds to TRBD1 (6 bases). The sequence was collected from an adult man with Graves' disease, either hyperthyroidism or ophthalmopathy (not recorded which). The source material was peripheral blood or thyroid tissue (not recorded which). CDR3 nucleotide sequence: TGCGCCAGCAGCTTGGCGGGGGCAATGAACACTGAAGCTTTCTTT. It yields the protein CASSLAGAMNTEAFF.